This is a list of T cell receptor beta chains from one sample in a study of blood T cell repertoires in COVID-19. Libraries were prepared by immunoSEQ multiplex PCR; TCRdb keeps only in-frame clonotypes and omits some of them. The sample lists 190,000 or so clones; roughly nine tenths were seen once. The sample was PBMCs or T cells enriched from blood (not recorded which). These receptors all stem from a woman aged 30 to 39 who had recovered from COVID-19. Each CDR3 is given with its conserved first and last residue. Fields, in order: V gene, J gene, clone size, D gene, CDR3 length, CDR3 DNA, CDR3 protein. D genes are given only for firm matches. Not every row has a clone size; where given, it reads once, few, many or a size class.

TRBV2,TRBJ1-2,NA,NA,15,TGTGCCAGCAGTGGGGGTGGACTCCGGGGGTATGGCTACACCTTC,CASSGGGLRGYGYTF
TRBV13,TRBJ2-2,NA,NA,13,TGTGCCAGCAGCATACAGGGCCACGGGGAGCTGTTTTTT,CASSIQGHGELFF
TRBV7-8,TRBJ1-2,few,TRBD1,14,TGTGCCAGCAGCTTAGGGGACAGGGTTGGGGGCTACACCTTC,CASSLGDRVGGYTF
TRBV4-3,TRBJ2-7,NA,NA,17,TGCGCCAGCAGCCAAGACATCCCCCTCGATGGCCCCTACGAGCAGTACTTC,CASSQDIPLDGPYEQYF
TRBV11-2,TRBJ2-5,NA,TRBD2,17,TGTGCCAGCAGCCCTTGGACTAGCGGGGGCCACAGGGAGACCCAGTACTTC,CASSPWTSGGHRETQYF
TRBV7-6,TRBJ1-4,NA,TRBD1,18,TGTGCCAGCAGCTTAGGCATAACAACAGGGGCAACTAATGAAAAACTGTTTTTT,CASSLGITTGATNEKLFF
TRBV13,TRBJ2-3,NA,TRBD2,15,TGTGCCAGCGGTTTAGCGGGAGGGTTCACAGATACGCAGTATTTT,CASGLAGGFTDTQYF
TRBV19,TRBJ2-3,NA,NA,14,TGTGCCAGTAGTATAGCACTCCCCGCAGATACGCAGTATTTT,CASSIALPADTQYF
TRBV2,TRBJ1-6,once,TRBD1,15,TGTGCCAGCACGATTAGGTCGGGACAGGGGACACCCCTCCACTTT,CASTIRSGQGTPLHF
TRBV4-3,TRBJ2-2,NA,TRBD2,15,TGCGCCAGCAGCCCTGATACTAGCGGCACCGGGGAGCTGTTTTTT,CASSPDTSGTGELFF
TRBV7-2,TRBJ1-2,NA,TRBD1,14,TGTGCCAGCAGCCCTCAGACAGGGTTCTATGGCTACACCTTC,CASSPQTGFYGYTF
TRBV3-1/TRBV3-2,TRBJ2-1,NA,NA,13,TGTGCCAGCAGTTATTCCTCCTACAATGAGCAGTTCTTC,CASSYSSYNEQFF
TRBV18,TRBJ1-6,once,NA,15,TGTGCCAGCTCACCAGGGCAGGGGCACAATTCACCCCTCCACTTT,CASSPGQGHNSPLHF
TRBV15,TRBJ1-2,NA,NA,15,TGTGCCACCAGCTCGTATCTCAGGGCGACGGATGGCTACACCTTC,CATSSYLRATDGYTF
TRBV7-2,TRBJ2-7,NA,TRBD2,16,TGTGCCAGCAGCCCGCCCCATAGACTAGCCGTTCGCGAGCAGTACTTC,CASSPPHRLAVREQYF
TRBV6-5,TRBJ1-1,NA,TRBD1,15,TGTGCCAGCAGTTCACCGACAGGGGGGAGCACTGAAGCTTTCTTT,CASSSPTGGSTEAFF
TRBV6-5,TRBJ2-2,NA,TRBD2,16,TGTGCCAGCAGTTTCCAAGCGGGGGCGGACACCGGGGAGCTGTTTTTT,CASSFQAGADTGELFF
TRBV10-3,TRBJ1-1,NA,NA,13,TGTGCCATCCTGGAGTACATGAACACTGAAGCTTTCTTT,CAILEYMNTEAFF
TRBV27,TRBJ1-2,NA,NA,13,TGTGCCAGCAGTTTATCGCTGAGCTATGGCTACACCTTC,CASSLSLSYGYTF
TRBV6-1,TRBJ1-1,NA,TRBD1,15,TGTGCCAGCAGTGAAGCATTAGACAGGGAACATGAAGCTTTCTTT,CASSEALDREHEAFF
TRBV11-3,TRBJ2-7,NA,TRBD1,14,TGTGCCAGCAGCCCCCGGGACAGACCCTACGAGCAGTACTTC,CASSPRDRPYEQYF
TRBV5-1,TRBJ2-3,NA,TRBD2,14,TGCGCCAGCAGCGGGACTAGCGGGGGGGATACGCAGTATTTT,CASSGTSGGDTQYF
TRBV7-8,TRBJ2-3,NA,TRBD2,14,TGTGCCAGCAGCTTATCCGGGAGGGCAGATACGCAGTATTTT,CASSLSGRADTQYF
TRBV5-1,TRBJ2-1,NA,NA,14,TGCGCCACAGCACAGGGCGTAGCCTACAATGAGCAGTTCTTC,CATAQGVAYNEQFF
TRBV3-1/TRBV3-2,TRBJ2-5,NA,NA,14,TGTGCCAGCAGCCAAGGAGCGGGACAAGGGACCCAGTACTTC,CASSQGAGQGTQYF
TRBV11-2,TRBJ2-4,NA,NA,13,TGTGCCAGCAGCTTAGTCACGGGGAACATTCAGTACTTC,CASSLVTGNIQYF
TRBV7-3,TRBJ2-1,NA,NA,14,TGTGCCAGCAGCTTAAATCTCCAGAACAATGAGCAGTTCTTC,CASSLNLQNNEQFF
TRBV15,TRBJ1-5,NA,NA,14,TGTGCCACCAGAAGTCGAGGTTACAATCAGCCCCAGCATTTT,CATRSRGYNQPQHF
TRBV5-1,TRBJ2-1,NA,NA,15,TGCGCCAGCTTCTCAGGCAGTGGGTCCTTAAATGAGCAGTTCTTC,CASFSGSGSLNEQFF
TRBV7-3,TRBJ1-2,NA,NA,13,TGTGCCAGCAGCTTAGGGGGGGCATCCGGCTACACCTTC,CASSLGGASGYTF
TRBV21-1,TRBJ2-1,once,NA,17,TGTGCCAGCAGCAAAATAAGACTAGCTGAAAGTTACAATGAGCAGTTCTTC,CASSKIRLAESYNEQFF
TRBV9,TRBJ2-1,once,NA,16,TGTGCCAGCAGCGTAGCTGGCCCGGGAGACAACAATGAGCAGTTCTTC,CASSVAGPGDNNEQFF
TRBV6-5,TRBJ2-7,NA,NA,11,TGTGCCAGCAGGGACTTTGAAGAGCAGTACTTC,CASRDFEEQYF
TRBV27,TRBJ2-7,NA,TRBD2,16,TGTGCCAGCAGACCCACCTCGGGACTAGCGGGAGGTCCCAGGTACTTC,CASRPTSGLAGGPRYF
TRBV5-8,TRBJ1-5,NA,NA,13,TGTGCCAGCCACCGGTTTAGCAATCAGCCCCAGCATTTT,CASHRFSNQPQHF
TRBV3-1/TRBV3-2,TRBJ2-1,few,NA,12,TGTGCCAGCAGCCATCTAGGAGTTGAGCAGTTCTTC,CASSHLGVEQFF
TRBV5-4,TRBJ2-5,NA,NA,14,TGTGCCAGCAGCTCCGGGACAACCAAGAAGACCCAGTACTTC,CASSSGTTKKTQYF
TRBV28,TRBJ2-7,NA,TRBD1,16,TGTGCCAGCAGTATGAGGTGGACAGGGAACTCCTACGAGCAGTACTTC,CASSMRWTGNSYEQYF
TRBV7-3,TRBJ2-1,NA,TRBD2,15,TGTGCCAGCAGCTCCACTAGCGGGAGAGCAACGGAGCAGTTCTTC,CASSSTSGRATEQFF
TRBV30,TRBJ1-5,NA,TRBD1,14,TGTGCCTGGAGTCGAGGACAGGGCGTTCAGCCCCAGCATTTT,CAWSRGQGVQPQHF
TRBV5-1,TRBJ2-1,NA,TRBD2,14,TGCGCCAGCAGCCCCCTAGCGGGGGACAATGAGCAGTTCTTC,CASSPLAGDNEQFF